This T cell receptor beta chain was sequenced during a study of shared T cell receptors in the human thymus. CDR1 and CDR2 (germline): MGHRA, YSYEKL. This CDR3 comprises 18 residues. The ends were cut back, 0 bases at V and 4 bases at J, with 19 bases in the middle. Clones were sequenced by immunoSEQ multiplex PCR, and TCRdb holds only the in-frame ones, with some missing. Of 550,000 to 800,000 clones listed, over 75% are singletons. Separately, the same data were catalogued under a study of human thymus T cells. According to that study: Donation was from healthy Finnish infants who were having corrective surgery that addressed congenital heart defects.

This chain uses TRBV4-1 with TRBJ2-1; tentative D call: TRBD2 (5 bases). The clonotype comes from a girl under three years old with a congenital heart defect. Sequences were obtained from thymocytes. The CDR3 region has the DNA TGCGCCAGCAGCCAAGATGGGGTTCGCCTCCCGGGGTACAATGAGCAGTTCTTC. It specifies CASSQDGVRLPGYNEQFF.